The sequence of this T cell receptor (beta chain) was determined in a study of cytomegalovirus exposure and HLA in healthy donors. Study findings and constraints: Subsequent analysis of the 110 or so validation repertoires found a tendency for first-cohort TCR clusters to co-occur. It was 150 or so TCR beta chains that were listed as cytomegalovirus-associated.

This clone was observed a few times. Its antigen remains unidentified. The method was immunoSEQ multiplex PCR; TCRdb's version includes in-frame clones alone and lacks a portion of them. The table lists 250,000 to 400,000 clones, roughly 86% of them singletons. The CDR3 runs to 15 residues. Germline assignment: CDR1 SGHRS and CDR2 YFSETQ. The V end was cut by 0 bases, the J end by 6 bases, with 15 bases between. This sequence joins TRBV5-1 and TRBJ1-1, with D maybe TRBD1 (5 bases). The TCR was taken from a young man in good health and CMV-seronegative. The sample consisted of PBMCs. In DNA, the CDR3 is TGCGCCAGCAGCTTGGGTTCCGGGGGGTGGGCTGAAGCTTTCTTT. Translation: CASSLGSGGWAEAFF.